The clone carrying this TCR beta chain counts as large (0.1 to 1%). Antigen specificity is unknown. Treatment indicated: approximately 11-day PBMC culture with coronavirus spike peptide pools or control peptides (ViraFEST assay). CD4+ T lymphocytes from the unexposed donor were collected before the COVID-19 pandemic (2011-2018). The Oncomine TCR Beta short-read assay was applied to DNA of cultured CD4+ T cells. TCRdb re-analysed the PCR reads in MiXCR, keeping a single row per CDR3 protein. Among approximately 3,700 distinct CDR3 sequences listed, under 25% were seen once. The sample belongs to a study of vaccination and CD4 T cells after COVID-19. Study-wide points: A median about 90% of convalescent patients' SARS-CoV-2-reactive clones emerged only after vaccination.

This CDR3 has 14 amino acids. Germline V gene sequence: CDR1 MNHNS, CDR2 SASEGT. V was clipped by 1 base and J by 15 bases, with 19 bases between them. The TCR was taken from a human donor in good health. This rearrangement joins TRBV6-1 to TRBJ2-1; maybe TRBD2 (5 bases). The sample taken for sequencing was CD4+ T cells from blood, cultured in vitro. The CDR3 protein is CASSEGVRARRGFF. CDR3 sequence (DNA): TGTGCCAGCAGTGAAGGGGTTAGGGCTCGTCGGGGGTTCTTC.